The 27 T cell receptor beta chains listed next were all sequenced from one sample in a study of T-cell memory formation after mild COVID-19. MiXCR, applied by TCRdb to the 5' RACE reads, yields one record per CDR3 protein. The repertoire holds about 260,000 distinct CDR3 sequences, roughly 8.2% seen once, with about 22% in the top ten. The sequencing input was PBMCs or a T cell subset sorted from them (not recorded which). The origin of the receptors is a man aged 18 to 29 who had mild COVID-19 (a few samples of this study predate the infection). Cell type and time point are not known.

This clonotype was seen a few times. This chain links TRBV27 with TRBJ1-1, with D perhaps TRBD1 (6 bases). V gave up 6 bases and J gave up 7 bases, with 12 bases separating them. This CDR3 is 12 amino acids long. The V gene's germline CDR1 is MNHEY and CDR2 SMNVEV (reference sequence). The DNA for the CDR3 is TGTGCCAGCAGAAGAGGACAGAATGAAGCTTTCTTT. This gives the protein CASRRGQNEAFF.

The CDR3 DNA sequence: TGTGCCATCAGGGCCGAGGGGGCCGCAGATACGCAGTATTTT. As protein: CAIRAEGAADTQYF. This sequence joins TRBV10-3 and TRBJ2-3; 7 positions agree with TRBD1. Germline trimming cut 6 bases from V and 4 bases from J; bases unmatched to any gene: 7. The CDR3 runs to 14 residues. Germline CDR1 ENHRY, CDR2 SYGVKD.

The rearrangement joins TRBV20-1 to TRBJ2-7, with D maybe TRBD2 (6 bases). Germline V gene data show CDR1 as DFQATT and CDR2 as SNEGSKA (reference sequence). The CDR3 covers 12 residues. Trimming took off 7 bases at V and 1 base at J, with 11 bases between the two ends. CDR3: CSVGSQSYEQYF. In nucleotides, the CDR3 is TGCAGTGTCGGGAGTCAGTCCTACGAGCAGTACTTC.

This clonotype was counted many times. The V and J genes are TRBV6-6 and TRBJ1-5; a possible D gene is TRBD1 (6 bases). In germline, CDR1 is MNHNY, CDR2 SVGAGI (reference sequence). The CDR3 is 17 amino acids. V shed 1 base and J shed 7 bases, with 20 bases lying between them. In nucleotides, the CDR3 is TGTGCCAGCAGTTACTATGGAGCCAGGGGTGGCGGCCAGCCCCAGCATTTT. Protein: CASSYYGARGGGQPQHF.

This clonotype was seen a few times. For the CDR3, the DNA is TGCAGCGTTGAAAGGGGCAGGGGTGAGATAGATACGCAGTATTTT. It translates to CSVERGRGEIDTQYF. The chain uses TRBV29-1 and TRBJ2-3; perhaps TRBD1 as D (6 bases). Germline CDR1 SQVTM, CDR2 ANQGSEA. Trimming took 2 bases from V and 5 from J, leaving 17 bases between them. The CDR3 has 15 amino acids.

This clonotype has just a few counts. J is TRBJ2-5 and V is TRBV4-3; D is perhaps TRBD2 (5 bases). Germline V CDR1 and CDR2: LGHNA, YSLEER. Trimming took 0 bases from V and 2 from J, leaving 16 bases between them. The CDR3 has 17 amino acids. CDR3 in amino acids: CASSQDGPAGLQETQYF. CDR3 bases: TGCGCCAGCAGCCAAGATGGTCCAGCCGGACTTCAAGAGACCCAGTACTTC.

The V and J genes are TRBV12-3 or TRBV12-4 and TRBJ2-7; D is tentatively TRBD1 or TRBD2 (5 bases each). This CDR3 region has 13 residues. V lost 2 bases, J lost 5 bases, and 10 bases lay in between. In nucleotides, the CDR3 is TGTGCCAGCAGTTTATGGGGGAGACACGAGCAGTACTTC. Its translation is CASSLWGRHEQYF.

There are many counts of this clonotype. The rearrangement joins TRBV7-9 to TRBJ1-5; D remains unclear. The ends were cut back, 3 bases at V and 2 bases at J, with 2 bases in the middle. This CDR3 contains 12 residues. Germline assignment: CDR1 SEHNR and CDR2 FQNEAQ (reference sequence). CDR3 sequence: CASSLGNQPQHF. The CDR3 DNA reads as TGTGCCAGCAGCTTGGGCAATCAGCCCCAGCATTTT.

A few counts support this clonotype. The chain's CDR3 is CASSLAAQTNTEAFF. The CDR3 DNA follows: TGCGCCAGCAGCTTGGCTGCGCAGACGAACACTGAAGCTTTCTTT. V usage is TRBV5-1 and J usage is TRBJ1-1; D unclear. Between the trimmed V and J ends, which lost 0 bases and 1 base, there was a span of 10 bases. The germline V gene has CDR1 SGHRS and CDR2 YFSETQ. The CDR3 extends over 15 amino acids.

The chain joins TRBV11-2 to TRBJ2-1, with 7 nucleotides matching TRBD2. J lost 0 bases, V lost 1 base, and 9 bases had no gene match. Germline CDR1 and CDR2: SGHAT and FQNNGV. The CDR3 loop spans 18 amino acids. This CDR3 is CASSLGGSGSSSYNEQFF. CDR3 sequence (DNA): TGTGCCAGCAGCTTAGGGGGTAGCGGGTCAAGCTCCTACAATGAGCAGTTCTTC.

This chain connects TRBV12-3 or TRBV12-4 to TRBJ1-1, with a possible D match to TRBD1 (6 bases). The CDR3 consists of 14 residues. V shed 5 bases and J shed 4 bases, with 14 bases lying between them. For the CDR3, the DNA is TGTGCCAGCAGTCTGACAGGATGGGGCACTGAAGCTTTCTTT. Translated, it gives CASSLTGWGTEAFF.

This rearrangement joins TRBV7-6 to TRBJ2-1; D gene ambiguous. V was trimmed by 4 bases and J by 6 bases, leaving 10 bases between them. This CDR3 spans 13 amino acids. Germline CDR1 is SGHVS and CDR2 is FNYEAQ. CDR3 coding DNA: TGTGCCAGCAGCTCCGGACGGTCCAATGAGCAGTTCTTC. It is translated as CASSSGRSNEQFF.

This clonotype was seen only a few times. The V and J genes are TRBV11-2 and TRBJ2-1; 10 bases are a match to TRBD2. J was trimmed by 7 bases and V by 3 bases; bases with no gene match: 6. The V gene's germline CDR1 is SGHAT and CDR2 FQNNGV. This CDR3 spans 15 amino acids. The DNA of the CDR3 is TGTGCCAGCAGCTTGGGTAGCGGGGGGAATAATGAGCAGTTCTTC. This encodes CASSLGSGGNNEQFF.

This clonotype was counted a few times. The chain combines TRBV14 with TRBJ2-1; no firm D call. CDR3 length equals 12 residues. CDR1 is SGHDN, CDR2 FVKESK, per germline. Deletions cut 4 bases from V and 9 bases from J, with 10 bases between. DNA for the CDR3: TGTGCCAGCAGCCCCCGTTGGGGTGAGCAGTTCTTC. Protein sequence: CASSPRWGEQFF.

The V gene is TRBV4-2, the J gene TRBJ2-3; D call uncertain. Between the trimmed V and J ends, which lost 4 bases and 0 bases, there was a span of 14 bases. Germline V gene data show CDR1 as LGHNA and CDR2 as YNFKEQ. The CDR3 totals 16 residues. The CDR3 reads CASSPWVQGSTDTQYF. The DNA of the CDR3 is TGTGCCAGCAGCCCCTGGGTCCAAGGCAGCACAGATACGCAGTATTTT.

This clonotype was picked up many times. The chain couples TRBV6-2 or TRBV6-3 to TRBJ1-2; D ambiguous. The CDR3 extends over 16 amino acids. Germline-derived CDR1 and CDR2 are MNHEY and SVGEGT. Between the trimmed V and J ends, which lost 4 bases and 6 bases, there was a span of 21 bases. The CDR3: CASSFRARDNPDGYTF. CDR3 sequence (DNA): TGTGCCAGCAGTTTTAGAGCCAGAGATAACCCGGATGGCTACACCTTC.

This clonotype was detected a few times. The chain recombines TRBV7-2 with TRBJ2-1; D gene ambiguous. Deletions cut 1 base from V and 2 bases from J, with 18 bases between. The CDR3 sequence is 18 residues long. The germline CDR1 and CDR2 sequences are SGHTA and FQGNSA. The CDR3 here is CASSLERLAALAYNEQFF. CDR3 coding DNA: TGTGCCAGCAGCTTAGAAAGGCTCGCAGCGCTCGCCTACAATGAGCAGTTCTTC.

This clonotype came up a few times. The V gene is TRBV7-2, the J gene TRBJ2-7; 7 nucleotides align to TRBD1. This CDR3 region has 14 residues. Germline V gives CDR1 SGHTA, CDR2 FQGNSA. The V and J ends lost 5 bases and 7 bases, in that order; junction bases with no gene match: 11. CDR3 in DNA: TGTGCCAGCAGCGCCGGGACAGCCCCGCGGGAGCAGTACTTC. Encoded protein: CASSAGTAPREQYF. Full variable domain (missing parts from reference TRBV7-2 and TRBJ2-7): GAGVSQSPSNKVTEKGKDVELRCDPISGHTALYWYRQSLGQGLEFLIYFQGNSAPDKSGLPSDRFSAERTGGSVSTLTIQRTQQEDSAVYLCASSAGTAPREQYFGPGTRLTVT.

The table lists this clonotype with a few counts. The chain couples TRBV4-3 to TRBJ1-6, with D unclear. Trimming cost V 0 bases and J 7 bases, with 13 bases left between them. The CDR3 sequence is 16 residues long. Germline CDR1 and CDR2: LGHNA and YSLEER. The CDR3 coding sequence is TGCGCCAGCAGCCAAGAGGCGGCAGGAACAAATTCACCCCTCCACTTT. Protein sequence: CASSQEAAGTNSPLHF.

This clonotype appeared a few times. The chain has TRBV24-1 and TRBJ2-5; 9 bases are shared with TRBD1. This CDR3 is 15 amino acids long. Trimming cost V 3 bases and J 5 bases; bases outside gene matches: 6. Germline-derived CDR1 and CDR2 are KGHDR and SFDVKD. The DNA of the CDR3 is TGTGCCACCAGTGATCCCACGACAGGGGGGGAGACCCAGTACTTC. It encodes CATSDPTTGGETQYF.

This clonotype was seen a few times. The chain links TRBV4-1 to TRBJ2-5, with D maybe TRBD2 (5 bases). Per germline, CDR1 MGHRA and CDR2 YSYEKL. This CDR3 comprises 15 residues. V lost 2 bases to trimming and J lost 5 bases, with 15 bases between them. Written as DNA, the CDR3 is TGCGCCAGCAGCCAACAGTTAAGGGAGCGGGAGACCCAGTACTTC. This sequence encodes CASSQQLRERETQYF.

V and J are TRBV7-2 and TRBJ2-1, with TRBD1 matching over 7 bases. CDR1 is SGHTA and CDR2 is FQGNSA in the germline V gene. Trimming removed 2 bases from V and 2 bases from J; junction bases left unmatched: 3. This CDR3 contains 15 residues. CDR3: CASSLYRGAYNEQFF. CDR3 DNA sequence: TGTGCCAGCAGCTTATACAGGGGAGCCTACAATGAGCAGTTCTTC.

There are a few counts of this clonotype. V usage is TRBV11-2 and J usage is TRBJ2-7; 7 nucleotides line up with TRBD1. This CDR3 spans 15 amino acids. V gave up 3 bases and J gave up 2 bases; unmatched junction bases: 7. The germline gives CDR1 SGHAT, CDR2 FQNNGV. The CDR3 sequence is CASSFDYRGPYEQYF. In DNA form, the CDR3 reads TGTGCCAGCAGCTTCGATTACAGGGGTCCCTACGAGCAGTACTTC.

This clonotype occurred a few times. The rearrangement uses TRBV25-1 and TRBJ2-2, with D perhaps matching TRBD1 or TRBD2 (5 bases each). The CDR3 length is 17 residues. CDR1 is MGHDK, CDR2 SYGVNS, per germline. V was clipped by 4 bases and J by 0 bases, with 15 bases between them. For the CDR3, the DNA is TGTGCCAGCAGTGCCGAGAGGGGCAGCGCGAACACCGGGGAGCTGTTTTTT. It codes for CASSAERGSANTGELFF.

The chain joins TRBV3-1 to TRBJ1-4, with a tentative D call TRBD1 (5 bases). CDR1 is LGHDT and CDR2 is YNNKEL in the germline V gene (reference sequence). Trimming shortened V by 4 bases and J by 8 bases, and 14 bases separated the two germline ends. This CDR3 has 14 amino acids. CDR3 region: CASSPTVGGEKLFF. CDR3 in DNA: TGTGCCAGCAGCCCGACAGTAGGTGGGGAAAAACTGTTTTTT.

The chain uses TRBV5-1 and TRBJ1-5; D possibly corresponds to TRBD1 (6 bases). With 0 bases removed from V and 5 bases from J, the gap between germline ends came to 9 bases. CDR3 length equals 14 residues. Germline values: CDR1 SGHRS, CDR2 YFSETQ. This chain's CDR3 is CASSLGDNYQPQHF. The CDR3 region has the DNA TGCGCCAGCAGCTTGGGGGACAACTATCAGCCCCAGCATTTT.

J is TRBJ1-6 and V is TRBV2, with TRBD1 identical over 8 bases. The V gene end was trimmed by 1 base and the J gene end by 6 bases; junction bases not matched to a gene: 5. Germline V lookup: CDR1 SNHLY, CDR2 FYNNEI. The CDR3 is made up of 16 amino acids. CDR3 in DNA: TGTGCCAGCAGTGAAGAGGCAGGGGGCGGTAATTCACCCCTCCACTTT. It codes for CASSEEAGGGNSPLHF. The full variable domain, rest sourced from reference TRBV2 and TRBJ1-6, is EPEVTQTPSHQVTQMGQEVILRCVPISNHLYFYWYRQILGQKVEFLVSFYNNEISEKSEIFDDQFSVERPDGSNFTLKIRSTKLEDSAMYFCASSEEAGGGNSPLHFGNGTRLTVT.